Given below is one T cell receptor (beta chain) in context. The antigen remains undetermined. From its re-call of the 5' RACE reads, TCRdb lists each CDR3 protein once, without DNA. Here the sample table reports 200,000 to 250,000 distinct CDR3 sequences. These data are taken from a study of monozygotic twins with inflammatory bowel disease. Study-wide findings and caveats: Fewer clonotypes were shared with others by IBD patients than by healthy twins, especially with disease activity. Distinction of different T cell subtypes was not possible.

Whole blood that had not undergone T cell sorting provided the isolated total RNA. The receptor was isolated from a human donor with ulcerative colitis or Crohn's disease, or a healthy co-twin of an affected twin (not recorded which). Sequenced: blood.

The CDR3 reads CASSPLSGGYNEQFF. The rearrangement links TRBV11-2 to TRBJ2-1; TCRdb calls TRBD2, which cannot be checked without DNA. Germline lookup yields CDR1 SGHAT and CDR2 FQNNGV. The CDR3 has 15 residues.